This TCR beta chain was captured in a study of human T cells and chemical hapten exposure. Each cDNA molecule in the library carried unique molecular identifiers. MiXCR was run by TCRdb on the RACE reads, yielding one entry per CDR3 protein. The profile shows under 200,000 distinct CDR3 sequences, roughly 15% of them singletons. Points from the study as a whole: Following DPC sensitization, TCRs present above 1 in 1000 frequency showed no change. Because all patients had alopecia, their immune responses might differ from healthy ones.

The junction had 14 bases not matched to a gene; V was cut back by 6 bases and J by 4 bases. This CDR3 contains 15 residues. Germline CDR1 SQVTM, CDR2 ANQGSEA. This clonotype was counted ten times or more. Its target is unknown. The time point: patch test 1, 2 weeks after DPC sensitization. Treatment described: therapeutic diphenylcyclopropenone sensitization with weekly scalp DPC. The TCR sequence derives from a woman aged 30 to 39 with alopecia areata. Some clones in this sample may be carry-over from other donors' samples. The chain uses TRBV29-1 and TRBJ1-2; TRBD1 matches at 7 bases. The specimen comprised whole blood, sampled in connection with sensitization to the hapten diphenylcyclopropenone (DPC). This CDR3 reads CSVASPRDSLYGYTF. Here the CDR3 DNA reads TGCAGCGTCGCATCCCCCCGGGACAGTCTCTATGGCTACACCTTC. The variable domain in full, completed from reference TRBV29-1 and TRBJ1-2, reads SAVISQKPSRDICQRGTSLTIQCQVDSQVTMMFWYRQQPGQSLTLIATANQGSEATYESGFVIDKFPISRPNLTFSTLTVSNMSPEDSSIYLCSVASPRDSLYGYTFGSGTRLTVV.